This TCR beta chain stems from a study of T cell responses to AZD1222 COVID-19 vaccine. Produced via immunoSEQ multiplex PCR; TCRdb's table is partial and in-frame only. The sample lists roughly 200,000 clones, roughly 94% occurring once. The CDR3 contains 14 residues. CDR1 and CDR2 from the germline V gene are SGHRS and YFSETQ. The V segment lost 0 bases and the J segment 6 bases; nucleotides outside the gene matches: 1. Findings of the study overall: Variant regions that are unmutated are reportedly the target of nearly half of spike-specific TCRs. Females outnumbered males among donors, who were mostly white British; clonal diversity was possibly underestimated. In all cases, repertoires were sampled only after the peak T cell response.

This clone was seen a few times. Its target is unknown. The V gene is TRBV5-1, the J gene TRBJ2-1; 9 nucleotides line up with TRBD1. The source of this sequence is an adult who received the MenACWY meningococcal vaccine as a control. Sequenced here: peripheral blood, sampled 28 days after the second dose of the MenACWY control vaccine. The CDR3 sequence is CASSLGDRANEQFF. CDR3 sequence (DNA): TGCGCCAGCAGCTTGGGGGACAGGGCCAATGAGCAGTTCTTC.